Presented here are 27 T cell receptor beta chains from one specimen sequenced in a study of OX40 agonist ivuxolimab in advanced cancers. Libraries were prepared through the immunoSEQ multiplex PCR assay. The source is immuneACCESS, and TCRdb retained only in-frame sequences with V and J called. Part of the clones is not carried over; for the studies checked, unresolved V genes explain less than half of this, and the remainder is unexplained. The sample data list some 59,000 clones, and roughly 87% of these were observed just once. 16% of the sample lies in the top ten. Sample: CD4+ or CD8+ T cells sorted from blood, taken in a trial of the OX40 agonist ivuxolimab. The receptors originated from an adult with an advanced solid tumor such as melanoma, head and neck, liver or kidney cancer.

The chain employs TRBV30 and TRBJ2-7; D uncertain. CDR3 length equals 12 residues. Germline V gene data show CDR1 as GTSNPN and CDR2 as SVGIG (reference sequence). V was shortened by 3 bases and J by 2 bases, with 8 bases between the two germline ends. CDR3 region: CAWSGPAYEQYF. CDR3 sequence (DNA): TGTGCCTGGAGCGGACCAGCCTACGAGCAGTACTTC.

The chain couples TRBV12-5 to TRBJ2-1; 10 positions match TRBD1. Per germline, CDR1 LGHNT and CDR2 FRNRAP. The CDR3 is made up of 14 amino acids. V shed 6 bases, J shed 10 bases, and the junction held 9 bases outside the gene matches. CDR3 bases: TGTGCTAGTGGGCCGGGACAGGGGAATAACGAGCAGTTCTTC. This translates into CASGPGQGNNEQFF.

The rearrangement uses TRBV7-8 and TRBJ2-7; possibly TRBD1 for D (6 bases). The V end was cut by 0 bases, the J end by 4 bases, with 19 bases between. The germline V gene has CDR1 SGHVS and CDR2 FQNEAQ. CDR3 length: 17 amino acids. CDR3 in amino acids: CASSLATYRASGYEQYF. CDR3 nucleotides: TGTGCCAGCAGCTTAGCGACCTACAGGGCCTCGGGGTACGAGCAGTACTTC.

The rearrangement uses TRBV28 and TRBJ2-1, with TRBD2 matching over 12 bases. V was pared by 3 bases and J by 7 bases, with 4 bases of the junction left unmatched. The CDR3 has 15 residues. Germline CDR1 is MDHEN and CDR2 is SYDVKM. CDR3 coding DNA: TGTGCCAGCAGTTTGAGACTAGCGGGAGCGAATGAGCAGTTCTTC. Translation: CASSLRLAGANEQFF.

The V gene is TRBV5-6, the J gene TRBJ1-2; tentatively, D is TRBD1 (6 bases). The CDR3 contains 16 residues. Germline-derived CDR1 and CDR2 are SGHDT and YYEEEE. Deletions cut 4 bases from V and 0 bases from J, with 16 bases between. CDR3 loop: CASSEPLRGPNYGYTF. The CDR3 DNA sequence: TGTGCCAGCAGCGAACCACTCAGGGGCCCTAACTATGGCTACACCTTC.

The chain combines TRBV5-1 with TRBJ1-4, with TRBD1 identical over 10 bases. Germline V lookup: CDR1 SGHRS, CDR2 YFSETQ. With V trimmed by 6 bases and J by 5 bases, 4 bases remained unmatched. The CDR3 loop spans 14 amino acids. The CDR3 sequence is CASTRTGGNEKLFF. DNA of the CDR3: TGCGCCAGCACCCGGACAGGGGGGAATGAAAAACTGTTTTTT.

The rearrangement uses TRBV5-1 and TRBJ2-3; 7 bases align to TRBD2. There are 15 residues in the CDR3. Germline CDR1 is SGHRS and CDR2 is YFSETQ. V shed 5 bases and J 3 bases; nucleotides not matched to a gene: 9. Here the CDR3 reads CASRGRGLPTDTQYF. The DNA for the CDR3 is TGCGCCAGCAGGGGAAGGGGACTACCTACAGATACGCAGTATTTT.

The chain links TRBV27 to TRBJ2-1, with a tentative D call TRBD2 (5 bases). Trimming pared 4 bases from V and 6 bases from J, leaving 7 bases between. The CDR3 is 12 amino acids. Germline V gene sequence: CDR1 MNHEY, CDR2 SMNVEV (reference sequence). The CDR3 DNA is TGTGCCAGCAGTTCGAGGGTCAATGAGCAGTTCTTC. Amino acid sequence: CASSSRVNEQFF.

The chain uses TRBV7-9 and TRBJ2-1; unclear D gene. The CDR3 is 13 amino acids. Germline values: CDR1 SEHNR, CDR2 FQNEAQ (reference sequence). V lost 2 bases, J lost 7 bases, and 9 bases lay in between. Here the CDR3 DNA reads TGTGCCAGCAGCTTACCTACTTGGAATGAGCAGTTCTTC. Protein: CASSLPTWNEQFF.

This chain joins TRBV6-5 and TRBJ2-2, with D perhaps matching TRBD1 or TRBD2 (6 bases each). CDR3 length: 15 residues. Germline V lookup: CDR1 MNHEY, CDR2 SVGAGI. Trimming removed 8 bases from V and 3 bases from J, with 16 bases in between. The CDR3 nucleotides read TGTGCCAGCCAAGGATGGGGGGCGGACACCGGGGAGCTGTTTTTT. This codes for CASQGWGADTGELFF.

This clone was counted once. The chain employs TRBV15 and TRBJ2-7; 8 bases are a match to TRBD1. This CDR3 is 14 amino acids long. The germline gives CDR1 LNHNV, CDR2 YYDKDF (reference sequence). V lost 1 base, J lost 6 bases, and 5 bases stayed unmatched. CDR3 DNA sequence: TGTGCCACCAGCAGAGGGACAGGGAATGGCGAGCAGTACTTC. Translation gives CATSRGTGNGEQYF.

A remark on this clone: The same CDR3 is also encoded by other DNA sequences in this sample. V gene TRBV28 combines with J gene TRBJ1-2; D is ambiguous. Germline CDR1 MDHEN, CDR2 SYDVKM. The V end lost 2 bases, the J end lost 0 bases, and 7 bases lay between the germline ends. The CDR3 is made up of 14 amino acids. CDR3 bases: TGTGCCAGCAGTTTAGGGCAGTCTAACTATGGCTACACCTTC. This sequence encodes CASSLGQSNYGYTF.

This chain uses TRBV21-1 with TRBJ2-5; whether TRBD2, the table's D call, matches the DNA was not checked. TRBV21-1 is an annotated pseudogene. The CDR3 is made up of 15 amino acids. The CDR3 nucleotides read TGTGCCAGCAGCAAGAGGCTAGCGTTAGGAGAGACCCAGTACTTC. Amino acids: CASSKRLALGETQYF.

V and J are TRBV25-1 and TRBJ2-7; unclear D gene. CDR3 length: 15 residues. Trimming removed 0 bases at V and 3 bases at J, with 12 bases between. The germline CDR1 and CDR2 sequences are MGHDK and SYGVNS. The CDR3: CASSEYNSLGYEQYF. CDR3 nucleotide sequence: TGTGCCAGCAGTGAATACAACAGCCTAGGCTACGAGCAGTACTTC.

The CDR3 reads CASRDRGTNEKLFF. The DNA for the CDR3 is TGTGCCAGCAGGGACAGAGGAACTAATGAAAAACTGTTTTTT. V and J are TRBV19 and TRBJ1-4, with TRBD1 matching over 7 bases. CDR1 LNHDA and CDR2 SQIVND come from the germline V gene (reference sequence). With 9 bases clipped from V and 1 base from J, the junction kept 5 bases outside the gene matches. This CDR3 has 14 amino acids.

Only a few counts were recorded for this clone. The genes are TRBV6-6 and TRBJ1-5; no clear D gene. The germline gives CDR1 MNHNY, CDR2 SVGAGI (reference sequence). The V and J ends lost 2 bases and 4 bases respectively, with 9 bases between them. The CDR3 runs 14 residues. In DNA, the CDR3 is TGTGCCAGCAGTTACGTCGGGGAGAATCAGCCCCAGCATTTT. Its translation: CASSYVGENQPQHF.

The rearrangement links TRBV19 to TRBJ2-1, with 14 nucleotides matching TRBD2. Germline loops: CDR1 LNHDA, CDR2 SQIVND (reference sequence). Germline trimming cut 6 bases from V and 6 bases from J; bases unmatched to any gene: 7. The CDR3 spans 16 residues. Here the CDR3 DNA reads TGTGCCAGTAGCCTCACCGGGACTAGCGGGAGCAATGAGCAGTTCTTC. Amino acid sequence: CASSLTGTSGSNEQFF.

This clone was found a few times. J is TRBJ2-4 and V is TRBV5-1; 7 bases map to TRBD1. The CDR3 loop spans 17 amino acids. Germline V CDR1 and CDR2: SGHRS, YFSETQ. Losses at the gene ends were 4 bases for V and 0 bases for J; bases not matched to a gene: 10. CDR3 in DNA: TGCGCCAGCAGCCCAGGGACAGCCAGTCTAGCCAAAAACATTCAGTACTTC. It translates to CASSPGTASLAKNIQYF.

This sequence joins TRBV5-1 and TRBJ2-3; D remains unclear. Germline CDR1 SGHRS, CDR2 YFSETQ. The CDR3 is 14 amino acids. V lost 4 bases to trimming and J lost 1 base, with 10 bases between them. The CDR3 sequence is CASSPTRGTDTQYF. The CDR3 DNA reads as TGCGCCAGCAGCCCCACCCGTGGCACAGATACGCAGTATTTT.

This rearrangement joins TRBV6-6 to TRBJ2-7; 13 bases agree with TRBD2. The V gene end was trimmed by 5 bases and the J gene end by 7 bases; junction bases not matched to a gene: 8. The CDR3 has 15 amino acids. In germline, CDR1 is MNHNY, CDR2 SVGAGI (reference sequence). The CDR3: CASSTLAGGPREQYF. The CDR3 coding sequence is TGTGCCAGCAGTACACTAGCGGGAGGGCCGAGGGAGCAGTACTTC.

The rearrangement uses TRBV28 and TRBJ2-2; 11 bases map to TRBD2. The length of the CDR3 is 18 residues. V lost 2 bases, J lost 6 bases, and 11 bases stayed unmatched. CDR1 and CDR2 (germline): MDHEN, SYDVKM. In DNA, the CDR3 is TGTGCCAGCAGTTTAGCCCCCCTAGCGGGAGGATCAGCCGGGGAGCTGTTTTTT. Encoded protein: CASSLAPLAGGSAGELFF.

This chain connects TRBV5-1 to TRBJ1-4; D is possibly TRBD1 (6 bases). The V gene lost 5 bases and the J gene lost 4 bases, with 15 bases spanning the gap. The CDR3 loop spans 15 amino acids. The germline V gene has CDR1 SGHRS and CDR2 YFSETQ. The CDR3 protein is CASSLTGTLNEKLFF. Written as DNA, the CDR3 is TGCGCCAGCAGTTTGACCGGGACACTTAATGAAAAACTGTTTTTT.

The genes are TRBV14 and TRBJ2-7; D might be TRBD2 (6 bases). CDR3 length: 14 residues. V shed 1 base and J shed 2 bases, with 9 bases lying between them. Germline assignment: CDR1 SGHDN and CDR2 FVKESK. The CDR3 region is CASSQVGGAYEQYF. CDR3 nucleotide sequence: TGTGCCAGCAGCCAAGTTGGAGGGGCCTACGAGCAGTACTTC.

The chain couples TRBV4-2 to TRBJ2-1; no definite D call. V lost 1 base and J lost 10, with 8 bases in between. In germline, CDR1 is LGHNA, CDR2 YNFKEQ. This CDR3 contains 12 residues. The CDR3 sequence: CASSQGGSEQFF. The CDR3 DNA reads TGTGCCAGCAGCCAAGGCGGAAGCGAGCAGTTCTTC.

A word on this clone: Other DNA sequences from this sample encode an identical CDR3 as well. V is TRBV5-1 and J is TRBJ1-5; TRBD1 is a possible D gene (6 bases). Trimming shortened V by 4 bases and J by 0 bases, and 17 bases separated the two germline ends. The germline V gene has CDR1 SGHRS and CDR2 YFSETQ. CDR3 length: 17 residues. The CDR3 DNA follows: TGCGCCAGCAGCCCAGGGACACCTTCACATAGCAATCAGCCCCAGCATTTT. It is translated as CASSPGTPSHSNQPQHF.

The chain combines TRBV6-5 with TRBJ1-2; 9 bases map to TRBD1. The CDR3 contains 15 residues. V lost 6 bases and J lost 1; bases outside the gene matches: 6. Looked up from germline, CDR1 is MNHEY and CDR2 is SVGAGI. The CDR3 DNA reads TGTGCCAGCAGCTATACAGGGGGCGTTAACTATGGCTACACCTTC. Translating it yields CASSYTGGVNYGYTF.

The V gene is TRBV30, the J gene TRBJ1-1, with unresolved D. CDR3 length equals 12 residues. Germline lookup yields CDR1 GTSNPN and CDR2 SVGIG (reference sequence). With 0 bases removed from V and 11 bases from J, the gap between germline ends came to 13 bases. The CDR3 protein is CAWSVNPSRAFF. The CDR3, as DNA: TGTGCCTGGAGTGTAAATCCCTCTCGGGCTTTCTTT. Combining the CDR3 with reference TRBV30 and TRBJ1-1 gives the whole variable domain SQTIHQWPATLVQPVGSPLSLECTVEGTSNPNLYWYRQAAGRGLQLLFYSVGIGQISSEVPQNLSASRPQDRQFILSSKKLLLSDSGFYLCAWSVNPSRAFFGQGTRLTVV.